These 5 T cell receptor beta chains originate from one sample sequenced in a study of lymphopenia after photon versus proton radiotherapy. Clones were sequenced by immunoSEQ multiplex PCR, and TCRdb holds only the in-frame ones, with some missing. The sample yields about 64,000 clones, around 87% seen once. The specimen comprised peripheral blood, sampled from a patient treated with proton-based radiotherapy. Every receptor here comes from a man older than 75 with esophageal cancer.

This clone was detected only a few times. The DNA for the CDR3 is TGTGCCAGCAGCCAAGGCCTGGTGTTCTACCCTTCCTACGAGCAGTACTTC. Translation: CASSQGLVFYPSYEQYF. V gene TRBV14 combines with J gene TRBJ2-7; D is uncertain. Between the trimmed V and J ends, which lost 1 base and 1 base, there was a span of 17 bases. The CDR3 sequence is 17 residues long. From germline, CDR1 is SGHDN and CDR2 FVKESK.

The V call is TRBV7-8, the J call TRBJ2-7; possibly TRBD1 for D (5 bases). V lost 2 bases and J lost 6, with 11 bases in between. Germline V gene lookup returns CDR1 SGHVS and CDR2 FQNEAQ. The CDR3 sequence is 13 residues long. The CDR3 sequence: CASSLNQGREQYF. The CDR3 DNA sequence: TGTGCCAGCAGCTTAAACCAGGGTCGCGAGCAGTACTTC.

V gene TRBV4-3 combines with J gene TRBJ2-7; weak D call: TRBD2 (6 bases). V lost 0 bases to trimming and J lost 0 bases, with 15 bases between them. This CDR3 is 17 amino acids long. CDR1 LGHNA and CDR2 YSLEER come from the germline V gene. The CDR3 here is CASSQEGLATPSYEQYF. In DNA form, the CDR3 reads TGCGCCAGCAGCCAAGAAGGGCTAGCGACCCCCTCCTACGAGCAGTACTTC.

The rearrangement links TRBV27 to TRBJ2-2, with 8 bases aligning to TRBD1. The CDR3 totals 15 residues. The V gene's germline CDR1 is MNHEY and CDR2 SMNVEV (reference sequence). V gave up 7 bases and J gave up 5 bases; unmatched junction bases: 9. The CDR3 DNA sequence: TGTGCCAGCAAAAAATGGCAGGGGGCGACCGGGGAGCTGTTTTTT. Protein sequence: CASKKWQGATGELFF.

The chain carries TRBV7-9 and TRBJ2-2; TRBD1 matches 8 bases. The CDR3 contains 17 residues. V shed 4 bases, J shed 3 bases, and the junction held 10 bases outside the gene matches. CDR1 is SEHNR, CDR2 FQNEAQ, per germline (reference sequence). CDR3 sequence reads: CASSSAGGFFHTGELFF. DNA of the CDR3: TGTGCCAGCAGCTCGGCAGGGGGCTTCTTCCACACCGGGGAGCTGTTTTTT.